This T cell receptor beta chain appears in the sequencing data of a study of T cell responses to AZD1222 COVID-19 vaccine. The germline V gene encodes CDR1 GTSNPN and CDR2 SVGIG (reference sequence). The J segment lost 4 bases and the V segment lost 0 bases, leaving 10 bases of the junction unmatched. This CDR3 has 17 amino acids. Clones were sequenced by immunoSEQ multiplex PCR, and TCRdb holds only the in-frame ones, with some missing. The sample carries around 80,000 clones, 70% to 90% recorded once. The sequences come from peripheral blood, collected 28 days after the second AZD1222 dose. The rearrangement joins TRBV30 to TRBJ2-5; 11 bases match TRBD2. This TCR derives from an adult who received the AZD1222 COVID-19 vaccine. The CDR3 DNA follows: TGTGCCTGGAGTGTAGGGTGGCTAGCGGGAGGAAGAGAGACCCAGTACTTC. This encodes CAWSVGWLAGGRETQYF.